The table lists the clone carrying this T cell receptor beta chain with a count of one. Antigen: not known. Germline and junction disagree at one end, which may indicate a read error. No cell sorting was done before RNA was extracted from the tissue. The normal lung tissue was taken more than 3 cm from the tumor edge. Between August and November 2014, newly diagnosed, chemotherapy-naive lung cancer patients underwent thoracic surgery in China. The sample belongs to a study of tumor and adjacent non-tumor tissue in lung cancer. The library came from three nested PCR rounds adapted from ARM-PCR protocols. TCRdb independently ran MiXCR on the multiplex PCR reads; one entry per CDR3 protein. The table records fewer than 45,000 distinct CDR3 sequences, roughly 60% of them present only once. The CDR3 has 16 amino acids. The germline V gene has CDR1 SQVTM and CDR2 ANQGSEA. Study outcomes and limitations: Normal lung showed higher cumulative top 100 clone frequency than tumor.

The source material was distant non-tumor lung tissue. The chain combines TRBV29-1 with TRBJ2-1; tentatively, D is TRBD1 or TRBD2 (5 bases each). The receptor comes from a woman in her forties with non-small cell lung cancer. The CDR3 DNA reads TGCAGCGTTGAAGGGTCAGGCTGGGAAGGACACAATGAGCGGCTCTTC. It translates to CSVEGSGWEGHNERLF.